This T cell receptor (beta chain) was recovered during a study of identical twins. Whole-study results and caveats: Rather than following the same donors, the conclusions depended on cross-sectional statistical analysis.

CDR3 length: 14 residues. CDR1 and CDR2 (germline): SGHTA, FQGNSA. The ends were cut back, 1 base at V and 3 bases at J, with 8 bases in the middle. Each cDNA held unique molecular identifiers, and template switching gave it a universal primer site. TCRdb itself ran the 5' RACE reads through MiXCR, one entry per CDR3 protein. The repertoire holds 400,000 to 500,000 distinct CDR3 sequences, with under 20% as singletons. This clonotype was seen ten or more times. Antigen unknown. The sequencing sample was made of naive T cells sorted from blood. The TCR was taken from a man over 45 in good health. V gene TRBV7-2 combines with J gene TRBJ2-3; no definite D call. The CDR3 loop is CASSLGVLTDTQYF. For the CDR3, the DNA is TGTGCCAGCAGCTTAGGCGTGCTTACAGATACGCAGTATTTT.